The T cell receptor (beta chain) described here comes from a study of graft-versus-host responses after intestinal transplantation. Germline V gene data show CDR1 as SGHRS and CDR2 as YFSETQ. There are 16 residues in the CDR3. V gave up 0 bases and J gave up 4 bases; unmatched junction bases: 1. Turning to this clone: Its antigen is not identified.

Sequencing used immunoSEQ multiplex PCR; TCRdb keeps in-frame clones, though not all of them. Found here are roughly 110,000 clones, around 90% of them singletons; the top ten hold less than 0.85%. This TCR was sampled from a human donor who was the organ donor for an intestinal transplant. Sequencing was performed on unstimulated CD4+ T cells sorted from spleen or lymph node cells, taken before transplant. This sequence joins TRBV5-1 and TRBJ2-1; 13 nucleotides agree with TRBD2. This CDR3 reads CASSLEGLAGYNEQFF. Here the CDR3 DNA reads TGCGCCAGCAGCTTGGAGGGACTAGCGGGGTACAATGAGCAGTTCTTC.